A selection of T cell receptor beta chains follows, all from one sample in a study of technical replicates of blood from several donors. TCRdb's table, derived via immunoSEQ multiplex PCR, lists solely in-frame clones and lacks some. Here the sample spans several thousand clones, 85% to 90% being singletons. The sample taken for sequencing was PBMCs. These receptors were collected from a human donor in good health. CDR3s include the opening cysteine and the closing phenylalanine or tryptophan. The D gene is left open where the match is weak. Clone size, where shown, is once, few, many, or a class for clones that have expanded.

J gene | D gene | V gene | clone size | CDR3 DNA | CDR3 protein
TRBJ2-1 | TRBD2 | TRBV6-4 | NA | TGTGCCAGCAGTGGACTAGCGGGAGGCAATGAGCAGTTCTTC | CASSGLAGGNEQFF
TRBJ2-1 | TRBD2 | TRBV6-6 | NA | TGTGCCAGCAGTCGACTAGCGGGCCACAATGAGCAGTTCTTC | CASSRLAGHNEQFF
TRBJ2-3 | NA | TRBV28 | NA | TGTGCCAGCAGTTTTCTCTCTGGGGGACACTACACAGATACGCAGTATTTT | CASSFLSGGHYTDTQYF
TRBJ1-2 | NA | TRBV5-1 | NA | TGCGCCAGCAGCCAGGGACAAACTAACTATGGCTACACCTTC | CASSQGQTNYGYTF
TRBJ2-7 | NA | TRBV28 | NA | TGTGCCAGCAGTTTATCGAGGGAGCAGTACTTC | CASSLSREQYF
TRBJ1-1 | NA | TRBV18 | NA | TGTGCCAGCTCACCACGGAACGGGGGGGACACTGAAGCTTTCTTT | CASSPRNGGDTEAFF
TRBJ2-7 | NA | TRBV6-1 | NA | TGTGCCAGCAGTGGGATAGCGGAGAGCTCCTACGAGCAGTACTTC | CASSGIAESSYEQYF
TRBJ1-5 | NA | TRBV19 | NA | TGTGCCAGTAGTATAAACGCGTGGCCCCAGCATTTT | CASSINAWPQHF
TRBJ2-5 | TRBD2 | TRBV6-1 | NA | TGTGCCAGCAGTGTGACTAGCGGGAGAAGTGGGACCCAGTACTTC | CASSVTSGRSGTQYF
TRBJ2-3 | TRBD1 | TRBV27 | once | TGTGAAACCGGGACAGGGTTTGCAGATACGCAGTATTTT | CETGTGFADTQYF
TRBJ2-3 | NA | TRBV5-1 | NA | TGCGCCAGCAGCCTAGGACAGAACTCAGATACGCAGTATTTT | CASSLGQNSDTQYF
TRBJ2-5 | NA | TRBV29-1 | NA | TGCAGCGTGGACGTGGGCCAAGGGCAGGGTGAGACCCAGTACTTC | CSVDVGQGQGETQYF
TRBJ1-2 | NA | TRBV6-1 | NA | TGTGCCAGCAGTGAATCAGGACAAAAATATGGCTACACCTTC | CASSESGQKYGYTF
TRBJ2-2 | NA | TRBV6-5 | NA | TGTGCCAGCCAAAGCCGGACAAGCGGGGAGCTGTTTTTT | CASQSRTSGELFF
TRBJ2-2 | TRBD1 | TRBV6-1 | NA | TGTGCCAGCAGTGCCGCCCCCACCGGGACAGGGGGCTACACCGGGGAGCTGTTTTTT | CASSAAPTGTGGYTGELFF
TRBJ2-1 | NA | TRBV4-1 | NA | TGCGCCAGCAGCCAATCCCGACGGGACTCCTACAATGAGCAGTTCTTC | CASSQSRRDSYNEQFF
TRBJ1-5 | TRBD1 | TRBV6-6 | NA | TGTGCCAGCAGACGCGGGACAGGGAGCAATCAGCCCCAGCATTTT | CASRRGTGSNQPQHF
TRBJ1-2 | NA | TRBV30 | NA | TGTGCCAGCAAGCAGGGGTTGAGCTATGGCTACACCTTC | CASKQGLSYGYTF
TRBJ1-1 | NA | TRBV5-1 | NA | TGCGCCAGCAGCTTGGAACAGGGTGAAGCTTTCTTT | CASSLEQGEAFF
TRBJ2-7 | NA | TRBV10-3 | NA | TGTGCCACCACTATGGACAGTACCTCCTACGAGCAGTACTTC | CATTMDSTSYEQYF
TRBJ2-7 | TRBD1 | TRBV6-1 | NA | TGTGCCAGCAGCCTGGGACAGGGTGGGGACGAGCAGTACTTC | CASSLGQGGDEQYF
TRBJ2-2 | NA | TRBV6-1 | NA | TGTGCCGGCTCCCGGGACTTAGGTGCCGGGGAGCTGTTTTTT | CAGSRDLGAGELFF
TRBJ2-3 | NA | TRBV18 | NA | TGTGCCAGCTCGCCGGGAAACGTAGGAGATACGCAGTATTTT | CASSPGNVGDTQYF
TRBJ1-1 | TRBD1 | TRBV11-3 | NA | TGTGCCAGCAGCCCATCCCACCAGGGGGAGGCTTTCTTT | CASSPSHQGEAFF
TRBJ2-6 | NA | TRBV6-5 | NA | TGTGCCAGCATTTCCGTCTCTGGGGCCAACGTCCTGACTTTC | CASISVSGANVLTF
TRBJ2-5 | NA | TRBV29-1 | NA | TGCAGCGTTGCCCGAGGCCAGATCCAAGAGACCCAGTACTTC | CSVARGQIQETQYF
TRBJ1-2 | NA | TRBV4-1 | NA | TGCGCCAGCAGCCAGGGACTAGGCGGCTATGGCTACACCTTC | CASSQGLGGYGYTF
TRBJ2-5 | NA | TRBV30 | NA | TGTGCCTGGACACTAGTTTTTGGGGAGACCCAGTACTTC | CAWTLVFGETQYF
TRBJ1-2 | NA | TRBV30 | once | TGTGCCTGGAGAGTGGTCTTAAATCGAGTCTATGGCTACACCTTC | CAWRVVLNRVYGYTF
TRBJ2-1 | NA | TRBV4-1 | NA | TGCGCCAGCAGCCAAGTTGTGGGAGTCGATGAGCAGTTCTTC | CASSQVVGVDEQFF
TRBJ2-5 | TRBD2 | TRBV10-2 | once | TGCGCCAGCAGCCCTCTAGCGGGAGTGGAGACCCAGTACTTC | CASSPLAGVETQYF
TRBJ2-4 | NA | TRBV19 | NA | TGTGCCAGTAGTATAGTCGCAGGGGACGTGAACATTCAGTACTTC | CASSIVAGDVNIQYF
TRBJ1-3 | NA | TRBV9 | NA | TGTGCCAGCAGCGTAGGTGGGGACTACTCTGGAAACACCATATATTTT | CASSVGGDYSGNTIYF
TRBJ1-4 | NA | TRBV6-1 | NA | TGTGCCAGCACTTACAGGGAGAGTAATGAAAAACTGTTTTTT | CASTYRESNEKLFF
TRBJ2-3 | NA | TRBV6-5 | NA | TGTGCCAGCAGTTACTCGAACAGCGGCGGAGATACGCAGTATTTT | CASSYSNSGGDTQYF
TRBJ2-5 | NA | TRBV11-2 | NA | TGTGCCAGCAGCTTAGGAGTTATCCAAGAGACCCAGTACTTC | CASSLGVIQETQYF
TRBJ1-5 | NA | TRBV4-2 | NA | TGTGCCAGCAGCCAAGAAAGAGGGCGTTATAGCAATCAGCCCCAGCATTTT | CASSQERGRYSNQPQHF
TRBJ2-1 | NA | TRBV6-1 | NA | TGTGCCAGCAGTGAAGTGGAGGGGTCTGGGCCGTCGGTCTTC | CASSEVEGSGPSVF
TRBJ2-1 | TRBD1 | TRBV6-1 | NA | TGTGCCAGCTCTCTCGGGACAGTCTACAATGAGCAGTTCTTC | CASSLGTVYNEQFF
TRBJ2-6 | NA | TRBV6-5 | NA | TGTGCCAGCAGTTACGAACAGACAGGGGCCAACGTCCTGACTTTC | CASSYEQTGANVLTF
TRBJ1-1 | TRBD1 | TRBV7-9 | NA | TGTGCCAGCAGCTCGGGACAGGGGGCGCCGTGGACTGAAGCTTTCTTT | CASSSGQGAPWTEAFF
TRBJ2-5 | NA | TRBV5-1 | NA | TGCGCCAGCAGCGCCCCGGGACACCCTTTCCAAGAGACCCAGTACTTC | CASSAPGHPFQETQYF
TRBJ1-4 | NA | TRBV5-6 | NA | TGTGCCAGCAGCTTGAATGGGGCAGGCGAAAAACTGTTTTTT | CASSLNGAGEKLFF
TRBJ2-7 | TRBD1 | TRBV2 | NA | TGTGCCAGCCGGGGACAGACTCTAGGCGAGCAGTACTTC | CASRGQTLGEQYF
TRBJ2-5 | TRBD2 | TRBV28 | large | TGTGCCAGCACCGCAGGGCGGGAGGGGGGGGAGACCCAGTACTTC | CASTAGREGGETQYF
TRBJ1-5 | NA | TRBV29-1 | NA | TGCAGCGTTGGAATTGAGGGCCATCAGCCCCAGCATTTT | CSVGIEGHQPQHF
TRBJ1-2 | TRBD1 | TRBV28 | NA | TGTGCCAGCAGTGGGCCCGAACAGGGGACTTATGGCTACACCTTC | CASSGPEQGTYGYTF
TRBJ2-7 | TRBD2 | TRBV7-2 | NA | TGTGCCAGCAGCTGGACTAGCGGGAACTACGAGCAGTACTTC | CASSWTSGNYEQYF
TRBJ1-1 | NA | TRBV29-1 | few | TGCAGCGGGTGGGGGGGGCTGAACACTGAAGCTTTCTTT | CSGWGGLNTEAFF
TRBJ2-7 | TRBD1 | TRBV29-1 | NA | TGCAGCGTGGGGACAGGGGACGAGCAGTACTTC | CSVGTGDEQYF
TRBJ1-2 | NA | TRBV6-4 | NA | TGTGCCAGCAGTGACAGTTTGGGGACACGCCGGCAAGGCTACACCTTC | CASSDSLGTRRQGYTF
TRBJ1-4 | TRBD1 | TRBV7-3 | NA | TGTGCCAGCAGCCCCAGGGGGCGCGCTGAAAAACTGTTTTTT | CASSPRGRAEKLFF
TRBJ2-2 | TRBD1 | TRBV7-9 | NA | TGTGCCAGCAGCTTTGGGACAGGGGTGTACGGGGAGCTGTTTTTT | CASSFGTGVYGELFF
TRBJ2-7 | TRBD2 | TRBV5-1 | NA | TGCGCCAGCAGCTCCGCTAGCGGACACTCCTACGAGCAGTACTTC | CASSSASGHSYEQYF